This T cell receptor beta chain was observed in a study of beta chain features in type 1 diabetes. Looking at the study overall: Analysis included around 100 million sorted cells drawn from all samples. General study points: When Type 1 diabetes patients were examined, their TCRB CDR3s proved moderately but significantly shorter in all four CD4+ subsets.

Expressed TCRB transcripts were sequenced because the entire RNA isolate underwent reverse transcription. Average reads for naive, central memory and regulatory T cell samples were several million. Some clones are missing from TCRdb's copy, which holds only in-frame ones; the method was immunoSEQ multiplex PCR. Of 680,000 or so clones in the sample, over 10% were seen once. In the case of this clone: The antigen is unknown.

CDR3 length: 14 amino acids. Losses at the gene ends were 6 bases for V and 3 bases for J; bases not matched to a gene: 7. In germline, CDR1 is LNHDA, CDR2 SQIVND (reference sequence). One heparinised draw of blood, averaging approximately 110 mL, came from each donor. Populations isolated by sorting all had purity greater than 95%. The TCR was taken from a young man with type 1 diabetes. What was sequenced was naive CD4+ T cells from blood. The chain carries TRBV19 and TRBJ2-7; 8 bases line up with TRBD1. CDR3 region: CASSAGTGDYEQYF. DNA for the CDR3: TGTGCCAGTAGCGCCGGGACAGGCGACTACGAGCAGTACTTC.